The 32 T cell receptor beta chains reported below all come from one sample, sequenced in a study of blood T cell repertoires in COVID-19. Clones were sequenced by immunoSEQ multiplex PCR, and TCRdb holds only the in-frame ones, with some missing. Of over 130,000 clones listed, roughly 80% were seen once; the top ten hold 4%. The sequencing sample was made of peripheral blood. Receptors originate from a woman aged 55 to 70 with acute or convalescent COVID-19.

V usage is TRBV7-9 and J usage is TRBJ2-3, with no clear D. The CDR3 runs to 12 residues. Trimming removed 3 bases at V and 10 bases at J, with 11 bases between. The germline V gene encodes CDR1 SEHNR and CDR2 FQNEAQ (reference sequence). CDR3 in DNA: TGTGCCAGCAGCTTCGACTCCTTCTCGCAGTATTTT. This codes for CASSFDSFSQYF.

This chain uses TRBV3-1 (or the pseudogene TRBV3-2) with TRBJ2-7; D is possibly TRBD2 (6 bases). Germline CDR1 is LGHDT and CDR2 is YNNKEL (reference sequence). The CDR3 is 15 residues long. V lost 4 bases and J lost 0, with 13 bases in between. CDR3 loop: CASSPGRSSSYEQYF. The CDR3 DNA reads TGTGCCAGCAGCCCCGGGAGATCGAGCTCCTACGAGCAGTACTTC.

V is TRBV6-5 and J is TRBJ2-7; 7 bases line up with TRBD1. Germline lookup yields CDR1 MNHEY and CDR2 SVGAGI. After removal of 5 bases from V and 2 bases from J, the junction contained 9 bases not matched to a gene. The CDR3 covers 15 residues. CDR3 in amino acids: CASSQPTGPTYEQYF. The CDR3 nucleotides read TGTGCCAGCAGTCAACCGACAGGGCCTACCTACGAGCAGTACTTC.

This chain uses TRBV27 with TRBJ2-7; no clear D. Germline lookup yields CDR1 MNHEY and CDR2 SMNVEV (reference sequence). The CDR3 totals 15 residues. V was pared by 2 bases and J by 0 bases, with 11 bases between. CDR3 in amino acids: CASSLAALSSYEQYF. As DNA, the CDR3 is TGTGCCAGCAGTTTAGCAGCGTTAAGCTCCTACGAGCAGTACTTC.

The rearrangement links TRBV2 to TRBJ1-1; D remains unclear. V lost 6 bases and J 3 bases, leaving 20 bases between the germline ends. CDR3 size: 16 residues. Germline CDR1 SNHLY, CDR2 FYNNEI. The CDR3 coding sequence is TGTGCCAGCAGAGAGTTTGGAGGTGGCGCGGACACTGAAGCTTTCTTT. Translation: CASREFGGGADTEAFF.

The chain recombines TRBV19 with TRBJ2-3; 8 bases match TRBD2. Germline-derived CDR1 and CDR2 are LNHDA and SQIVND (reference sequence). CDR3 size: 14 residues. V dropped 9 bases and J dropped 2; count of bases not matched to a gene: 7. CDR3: CASRPGLVTDTQYF. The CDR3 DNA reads TGTGCCAGCAGACCGGGACTAGTCACAGATACGCAGTATTTT.

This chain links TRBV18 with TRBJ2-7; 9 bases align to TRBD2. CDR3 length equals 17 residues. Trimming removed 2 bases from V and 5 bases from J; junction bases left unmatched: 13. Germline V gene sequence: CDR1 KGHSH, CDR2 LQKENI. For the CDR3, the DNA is TGTGCCAGCTCACCATTAGGTTCCAGCGGGAGGACCCACGAGCAGTACTTC. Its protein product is CASSPLGSSGRTHEQYF.

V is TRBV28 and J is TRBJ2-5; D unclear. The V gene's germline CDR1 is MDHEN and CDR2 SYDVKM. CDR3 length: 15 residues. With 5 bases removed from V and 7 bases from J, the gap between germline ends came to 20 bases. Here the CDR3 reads CASSPYTRPPGTQYF. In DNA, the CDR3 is TGTGCCAGCAGTCCCTACACACGTCCGCCGGGGACCCAGTACTTC.

The CDR3 here is CASSPQTSGRGDTQYF. CDR3 in DNA: TGTGCCAGCAGTCCCCAGACTAGCGGGAGGGGAGATACGCAGTATTTT. The chain employs TRBV28 and TRBJ2-3, with 14 bases lining up with TRBD2. V was clipped by 5 bases and J by 5 bases; unmatched bases: 6. Germline loops: CDR1 MDHEN, CDR2 SYDVKM. This CDR3 contains 16 residues.

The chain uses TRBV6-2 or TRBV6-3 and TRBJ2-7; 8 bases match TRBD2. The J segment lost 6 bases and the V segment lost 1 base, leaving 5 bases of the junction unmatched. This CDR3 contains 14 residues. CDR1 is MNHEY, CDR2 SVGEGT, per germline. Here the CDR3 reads CASSYFRTSLEQYF. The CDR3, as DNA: TGTGCCAGCAGTTACTTCCGGACTAGCCTCGAGCAGTACTTC.

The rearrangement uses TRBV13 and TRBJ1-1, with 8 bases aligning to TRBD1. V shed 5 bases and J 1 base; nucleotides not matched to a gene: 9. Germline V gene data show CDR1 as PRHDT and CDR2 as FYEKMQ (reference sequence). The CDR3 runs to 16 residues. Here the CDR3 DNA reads TGTGCCAGCAGCGCAGGGGGCGGACGGTCGAACACTGAAGCTTTCTTT. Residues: CASSAGGGRSNTEAFF. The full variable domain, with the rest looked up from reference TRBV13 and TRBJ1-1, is AAGVIQSPRHLIKEKRETATLKCYPIPRHDTVYWYQQGPGQDPQFLISFYEKMQSDKGSIPDRFSAQQFSDYHSELNMSSLELGDSALYFCASSAGGGRSNTEAFFGQGTRLTVV.

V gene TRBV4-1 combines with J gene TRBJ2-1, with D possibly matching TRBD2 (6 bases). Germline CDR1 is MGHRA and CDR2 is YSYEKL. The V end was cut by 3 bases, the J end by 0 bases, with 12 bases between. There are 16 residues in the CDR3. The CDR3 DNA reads TGCGCCAGCAGCCAGTCCAGCGGGTTCTCCTACAATGAGCAGTTCTTC. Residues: CASSQSSGFSYNEQFF.

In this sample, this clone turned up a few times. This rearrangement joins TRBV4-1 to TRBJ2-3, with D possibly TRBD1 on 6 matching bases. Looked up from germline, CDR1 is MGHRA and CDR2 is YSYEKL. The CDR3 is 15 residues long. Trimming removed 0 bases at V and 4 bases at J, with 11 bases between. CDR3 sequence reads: CASSQEWQGPDTQYF. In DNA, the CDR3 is TGCGCCAGCAGCCAAGAATGGCAGGGGCCAGATACGCAGTATTTT.

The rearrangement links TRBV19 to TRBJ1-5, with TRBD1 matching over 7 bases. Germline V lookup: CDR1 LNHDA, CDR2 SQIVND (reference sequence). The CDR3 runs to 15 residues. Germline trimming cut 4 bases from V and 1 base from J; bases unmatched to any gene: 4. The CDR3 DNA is TGTGCCAGTAGTACTCGGGACAGAAGCAATCAGCCCCAGCATTTT. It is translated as CASSTRDRSNQPQHF.

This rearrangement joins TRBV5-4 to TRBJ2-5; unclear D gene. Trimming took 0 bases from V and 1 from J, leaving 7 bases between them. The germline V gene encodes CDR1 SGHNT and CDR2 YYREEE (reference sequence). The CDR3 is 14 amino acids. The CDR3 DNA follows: TGTGCCAGCAGCTTGGCGGCAGGCCAAGAGACCCAGTACTTC. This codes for CASSLAAGQETQYF.

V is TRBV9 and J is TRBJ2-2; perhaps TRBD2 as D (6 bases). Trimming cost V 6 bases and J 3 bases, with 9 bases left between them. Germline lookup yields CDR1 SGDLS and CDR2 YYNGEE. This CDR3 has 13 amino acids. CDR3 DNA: TGTGCCAGCATGGGGACTTACACCGGGGAGCTGTTTTTT. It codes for CASMGTYTGELFF.

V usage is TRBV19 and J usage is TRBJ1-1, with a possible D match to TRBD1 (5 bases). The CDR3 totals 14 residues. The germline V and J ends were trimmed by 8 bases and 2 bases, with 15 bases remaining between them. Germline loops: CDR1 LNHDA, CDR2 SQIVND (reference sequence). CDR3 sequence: CASLGTERNTEAFF. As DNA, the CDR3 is TGTGCCAGTTTAGGGACTGAACGAAACACTGAAGCTTTCTTT.

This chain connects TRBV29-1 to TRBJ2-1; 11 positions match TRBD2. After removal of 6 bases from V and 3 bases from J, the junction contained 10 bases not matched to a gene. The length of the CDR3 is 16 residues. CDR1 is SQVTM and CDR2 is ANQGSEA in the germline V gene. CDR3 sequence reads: CSVEKGLAGFYNEQFF. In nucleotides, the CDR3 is TGCAGCGTAGAAAAAGGACTAGCGGGCTTCTACAATGAGCAGTTCTTC.

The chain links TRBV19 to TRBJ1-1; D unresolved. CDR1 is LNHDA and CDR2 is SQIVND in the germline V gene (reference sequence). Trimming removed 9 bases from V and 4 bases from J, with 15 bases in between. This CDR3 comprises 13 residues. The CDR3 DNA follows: TGTGCCAGCCGGGCCCCGGAGGGCACTGAAGCTTTCTTT. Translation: CASRAPEGTEAFF.

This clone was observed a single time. CDR3 DNA: TGCAGCGTCGCCAGGACTCTCGATAGCACAGATACGCAGTATTTT. Translated, it gives CSVARTLDSTDTQYF. This chain links TRBV29-1 with TRBJ2-3; tentative D call: TRBD2 (5 bases). Germline CDR1 is SQVTM and CDR2 is ANQGSEA. CDR3 length: 15 residues. The V end lost 6 bases, the J end lost 0 bases, and 16 bases lay between the germline ends.

Here the CDR3 reads CASSQEIGDRLNQPQHF. CDR3 coding DNA: TGCGCCAGCAGCCAAGAAATAGGGGATCGCCTCAATCAGCCCCAGCATTTT. This chain links TRBV4-3 with TRBJ1-5; possibly TRBD1 for D (5 bases). Germline-derived CDR1 and CDR2 are LGHNA and YSLEER. The CDR3 runs to 17 residues. The ends were cut back, 0 bases at V and 3 bases at J, with 15 bases in the middle.

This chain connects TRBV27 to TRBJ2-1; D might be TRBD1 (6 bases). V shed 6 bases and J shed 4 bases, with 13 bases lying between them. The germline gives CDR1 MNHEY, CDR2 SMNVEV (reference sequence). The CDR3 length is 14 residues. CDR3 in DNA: TGTGCCAGCAGGACAGGCGGAGAGTACAATGAGCAGTTCTTC. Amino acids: CASRTGGEYNEQFF.

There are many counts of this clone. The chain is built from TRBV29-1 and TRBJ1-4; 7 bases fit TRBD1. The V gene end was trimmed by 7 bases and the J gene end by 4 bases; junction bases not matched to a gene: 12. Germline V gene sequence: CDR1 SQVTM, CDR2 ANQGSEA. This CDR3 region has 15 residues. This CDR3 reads CSGKMGQSRNEKLFF. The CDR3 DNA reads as TGCAGCGGTAAAATGGGACAGTCCCGTAATGAAAAACTGTTTTTT.

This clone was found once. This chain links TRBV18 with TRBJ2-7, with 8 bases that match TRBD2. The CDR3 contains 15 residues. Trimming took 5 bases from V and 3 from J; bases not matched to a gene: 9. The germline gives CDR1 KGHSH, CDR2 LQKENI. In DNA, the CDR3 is TGTGCCAGCTCAATCCTTAGCGGGAACGTCTACGAGCAGTACTTC. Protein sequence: CASSILSGNVYEQYF.

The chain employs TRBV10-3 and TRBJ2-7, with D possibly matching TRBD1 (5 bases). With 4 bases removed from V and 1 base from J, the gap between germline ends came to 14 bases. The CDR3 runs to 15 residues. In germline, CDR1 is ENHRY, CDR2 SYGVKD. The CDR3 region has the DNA TGTGCCATCAGTGCTAGGCAGGGTTATTCCTACGAGCAGTACTTC. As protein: CAISARQGYSYEQYF.

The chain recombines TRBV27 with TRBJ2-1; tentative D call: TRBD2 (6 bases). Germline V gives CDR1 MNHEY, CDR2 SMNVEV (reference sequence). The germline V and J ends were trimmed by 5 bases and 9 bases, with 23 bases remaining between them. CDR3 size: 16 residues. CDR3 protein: CASSDTRAGFSLEQFF. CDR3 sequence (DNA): TGTGCCAGCAGTGACACAAGGGCGGGGTTTTCCCTTGAGCAGTTCTTC.

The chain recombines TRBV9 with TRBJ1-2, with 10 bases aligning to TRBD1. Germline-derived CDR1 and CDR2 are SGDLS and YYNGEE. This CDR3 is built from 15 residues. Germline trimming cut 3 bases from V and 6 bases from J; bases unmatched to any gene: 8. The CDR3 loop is CASSAGLTGGDGYTF. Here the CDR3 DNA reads TGTGCCAGCAGCGCAGGGCTGACAGGGGGCGATGGCTACACCTTC.

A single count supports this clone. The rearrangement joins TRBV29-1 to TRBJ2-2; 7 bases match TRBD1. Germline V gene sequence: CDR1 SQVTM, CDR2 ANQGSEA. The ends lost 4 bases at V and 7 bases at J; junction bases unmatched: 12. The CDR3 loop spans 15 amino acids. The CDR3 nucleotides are TGCAGCGTTGGTTCGGGCAGGGGGTTTCACGGGGAGCTGTTTTTT. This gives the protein CSVGSGRGFHGELFF.

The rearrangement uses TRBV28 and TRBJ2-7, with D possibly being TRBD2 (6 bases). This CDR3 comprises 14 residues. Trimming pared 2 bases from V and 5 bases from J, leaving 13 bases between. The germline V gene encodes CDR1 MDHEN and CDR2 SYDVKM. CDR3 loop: CASSLPGELNEQYF. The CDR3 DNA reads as TGTGCCAGCAGTTTACCGGGGGAACTAAACGAGCAGTACTTC.

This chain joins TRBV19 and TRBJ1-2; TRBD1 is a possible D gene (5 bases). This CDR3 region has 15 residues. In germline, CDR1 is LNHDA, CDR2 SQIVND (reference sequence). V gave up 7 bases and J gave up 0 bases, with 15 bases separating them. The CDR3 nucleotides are TGTGCCAGTAAGAAAGACAGCTCAGCTAACTATGGCTACACCTTC. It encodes CASKKDSSANYGYTF.

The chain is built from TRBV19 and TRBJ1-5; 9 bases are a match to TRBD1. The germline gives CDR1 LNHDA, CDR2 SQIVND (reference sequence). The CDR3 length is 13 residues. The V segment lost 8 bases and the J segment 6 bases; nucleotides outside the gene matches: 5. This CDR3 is CASGTGRVQPQHF. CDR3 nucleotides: TGTGCCAGTGGGACAGGGCGGGTTCAGCCCCAGCATTTT.

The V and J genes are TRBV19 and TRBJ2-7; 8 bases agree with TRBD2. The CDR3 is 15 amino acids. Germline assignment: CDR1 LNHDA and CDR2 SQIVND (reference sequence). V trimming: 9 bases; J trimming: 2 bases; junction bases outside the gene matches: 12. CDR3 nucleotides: TGTGCCAGCGCACCACCGGGACTAGATCCCTACGAGCAGTACTTC. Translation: CASAPPGLDPYEQYF.